A selection of T cell receptor beta chains follows, all from one sample in a study of identical twins. TCRdb recomputed calls from the 5' RACE reads with MiXCR, one row per CDR3 protein. The sample comprises 1.5 million or so distinct CDR3 sequences, roughly a third of which are singletons, and about 0.3% rests with the top ten. Specimen: cord blood. Every receptor here comes from a newborn girl in good health. Each CDR3 is given with its conserved first and last residue. D genes are given only for firm matches. For some rows the clone size is stated as once, few or many, or as a class when expanded; others skip it.

D gene	clone size	V gene	J gene	CDR3 DNA	CDR3 protein
NA	many	TRBV2	TRBJ1-6	TGTGCCAGCAGGACAGACAGCTCCTATAATTCACCCCTCCACTTT	CASRTDSSYNSPLHF
NA	NA	TRBV28	TRBJ1-1	TGTGCCAGCAACTCCGGCAGTCCACTGAACACTGAAGCTTTCTTT	CASNSGSPLNTEAFF
TRBD2	NA	TRBV25-1	TRBJ2-7	TGTGCCAGCAGCCTAGGACTAGCGGATACGGGGGTCTACGAGCAGTACTTC	CASSLGLADTGVYEQYF
NA	many	TRBV20-1	TRBJ2-4	TGCAGTGCTGACAGGGCCAAAAACATTCAGTACTTC	CSADRAKNIQYF
NA	NA	TRBV12-3/TRBV12-4	TRBJ1-1	TGTACCAGCAGTGCCCGCCGGGCATCGAAGGCTTTCTTT	CTSSARRASKAFF
TRBD1	many	TRBV7-2	TRBJ1-4	TGTGCCAGCAGCCGTGACAGGGACAATGAAAAACTGTTTTTT	CASSRDRDNEKLFF
NA	few	TRBV12-3/TRBV12-4	TRBJ2-3	TGTGCCAGCAGGGTGGGGACAGATACGCAGTATTTT	CASRVGTDTQYF
TRBD1	few	TRBV24-1	TRBJ2-1	TGTGCCACCAGTGCCCCAGGACAGGGAACAAATGAGCAGTTCTTC	CATSAPGQGTNEQFF
NA	NA	TRBV29-1	TRBJ1-2	TGCAGCGTTGCCCAGGCTAACTATGGCTACACCTTC	CSVAQANYGYTF
NA	few	TRBV2	TRBJ2-7	TGTGCCAGCCAATCTCTGCCCTACGAGCAGTACTTC	CASQSLPYEQYF
NA	NA	TRBV20-1	TRBJ2-1	TGCAGTGCCCCCCGAACTAGTACCGTCTACAATGAGCAGTTCTTC	CSAPRTSTVYNEQFF
NA	few	TRBV6-1	TRBJ1-2	TGTGCCAGCAGTGAAGACGTGGAGCACTATGGCTACACCTTC	CASSEDVEHYGYTF
NA	few	TRBV20-1	TRBJ1-2	TGCAGTGCTAGATACCGGGGGGCCGACTATGGCTACACCTTC	CSARYRGADYGYTF
NA	NA	TRBV29-1	TRBJ1-1	TGCAGCGTTGAACCAAGGGGAGGGAGCACTGAAGCTTTCTTT	CSVEPRGGSTEAFF
TRBD1	few	TRBV20-1	TRBJ1-1	TGCAGTGCTAGAGCAGGGGGCGCGAGTAAAGCTTTCTTT	CSARAGGASKAFF
NA	NA	TRBV20-1	TRBJ2-3	TGCAGTGCTAGACAGGACTCAAACTTTTTTCTCACAGATACGCAGTATTTT	CSARQDSNFFLTDTQYF
NA	few	TRBV20-1	TRBJ1-5	TGCAGTGCTAGTAGGTTGGGTAGGGGGAAGCAGCCCCAGCATTTT	CSASRLGRGKQPQHF
NA	NA	TRBV6-5	TRBJ2-1	TGTGCCAGCAGCAGGGGGGCTAACTCCTACAATGAGCAGTTCTTC	CASSRGANSYNEQFF